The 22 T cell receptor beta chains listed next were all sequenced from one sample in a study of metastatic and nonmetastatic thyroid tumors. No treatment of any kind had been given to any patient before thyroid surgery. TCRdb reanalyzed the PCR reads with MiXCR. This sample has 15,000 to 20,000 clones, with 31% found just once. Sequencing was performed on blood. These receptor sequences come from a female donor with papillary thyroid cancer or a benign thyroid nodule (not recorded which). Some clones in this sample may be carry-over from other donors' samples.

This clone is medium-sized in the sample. In nucleotides, the CDR3 is TGTGCCAGCAGTGGGGGGACAGGGAGGTATGGCTACACCTTC. This gives the protein CASSGGTGRYGYTF. V gene TRBV6-1 combines with J gene TRBJ1-2, with TRBD1 matching 9 bases. Germline V gives CDR1 MNHNS, CDR2 SASEGT. This CDR3 has 14 residues. Trimming took 4 bases from V and 5 from J; bases not matched to a gene: 5.

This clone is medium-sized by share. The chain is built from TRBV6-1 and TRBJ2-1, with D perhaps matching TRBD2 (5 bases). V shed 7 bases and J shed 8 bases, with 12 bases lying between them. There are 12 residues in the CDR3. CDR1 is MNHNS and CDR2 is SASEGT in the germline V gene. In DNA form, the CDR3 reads TGTGCCAGCACCATAGCGTGGGATGAGCAGTTCTTC. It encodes CASTIAWDEQFF.

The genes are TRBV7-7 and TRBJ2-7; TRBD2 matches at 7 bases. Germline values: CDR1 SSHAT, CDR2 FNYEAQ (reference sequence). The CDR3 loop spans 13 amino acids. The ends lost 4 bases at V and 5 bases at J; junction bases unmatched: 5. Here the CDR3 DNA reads TGTGCCAGCAGCTCGGAAGCGGGGCACGAGCAGTACTTC. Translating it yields CASSSEAGHEQYF.

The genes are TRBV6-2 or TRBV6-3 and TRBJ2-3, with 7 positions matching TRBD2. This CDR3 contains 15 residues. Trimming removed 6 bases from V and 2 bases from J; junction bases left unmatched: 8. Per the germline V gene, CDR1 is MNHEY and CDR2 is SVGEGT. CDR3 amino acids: CASRPGTIVTDTQYF. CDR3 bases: TGTGCCAGCAGACCCGGGACTATCGTCACAGATACGCAGTATTTT.

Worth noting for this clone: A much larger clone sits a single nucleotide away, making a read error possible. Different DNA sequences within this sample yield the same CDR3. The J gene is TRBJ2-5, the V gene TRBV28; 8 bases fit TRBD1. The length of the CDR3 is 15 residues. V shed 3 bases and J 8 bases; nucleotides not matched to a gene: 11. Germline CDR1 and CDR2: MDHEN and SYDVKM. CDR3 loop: CASSFGTGGVETQYF. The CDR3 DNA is TGTGCCAGCAGTTTCGGGACAGGCGGCGTGGAAACCCAGTACTTC.

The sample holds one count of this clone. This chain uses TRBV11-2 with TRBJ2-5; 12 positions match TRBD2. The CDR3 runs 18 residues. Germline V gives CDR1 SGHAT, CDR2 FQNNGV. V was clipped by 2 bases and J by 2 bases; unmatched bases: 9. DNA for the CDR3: TGTGCCAGCAGCTTACGGGGAGTTGGACTAGCGGGACAAGAGACCCAGTACTTC. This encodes CASSLRGVGLAGQETQYF.

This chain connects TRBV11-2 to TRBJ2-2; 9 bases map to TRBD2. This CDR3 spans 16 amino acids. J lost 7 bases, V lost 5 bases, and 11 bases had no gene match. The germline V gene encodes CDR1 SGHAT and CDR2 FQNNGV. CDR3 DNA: TGTGCCAGCAGCCCCCGAGGGCGGGGGGGCGGCGGGGAGCTGTTTTTT. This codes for CASSPRGRGGGGELFF.

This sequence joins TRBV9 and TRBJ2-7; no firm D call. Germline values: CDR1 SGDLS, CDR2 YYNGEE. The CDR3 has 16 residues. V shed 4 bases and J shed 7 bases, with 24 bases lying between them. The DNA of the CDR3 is TGTGCCAGCAGCTCCTCCCTCCGGGCGGTGAGGACGGAGCAGTACTTC. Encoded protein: CASSSSLRAVRTEQYF. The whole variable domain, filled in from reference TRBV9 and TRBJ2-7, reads DSGVTQTPKHLITATGQRVTLRCSPRSGDLSVYWYQQSLDQGLQFLIQYYNGEERAKGNILERFSAQQFPDLHSELNLSSLELGDSALYFCASSSSLRAVRTEQYFGPGTRLTVT.

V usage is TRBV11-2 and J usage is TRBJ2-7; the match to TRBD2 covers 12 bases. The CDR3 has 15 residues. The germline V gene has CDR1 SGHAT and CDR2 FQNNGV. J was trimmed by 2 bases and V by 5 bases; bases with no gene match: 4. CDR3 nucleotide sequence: TGTGCCAGCAGCCTCCTAGCGGGGGGGACCTACGAGCAGTACTTC. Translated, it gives CASSLLAGGTYEQYF.

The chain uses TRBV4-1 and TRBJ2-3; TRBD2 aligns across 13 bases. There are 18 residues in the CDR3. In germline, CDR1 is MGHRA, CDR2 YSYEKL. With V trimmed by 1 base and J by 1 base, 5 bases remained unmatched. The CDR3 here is CASSQARLAGGGTDTQYF. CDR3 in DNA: TGCGCCAGCAGCCAAGCCCGACTAGCGGGGGGTGGCACAGATACGCAGTATTTT.

The CDR3 is CAWSGDGYEQYF. CDR3 coding DNA: TGTGCCTGGAGTGGTGACGGCTACGAGCAGTACTTC. The V gene is TRBV30, the J gene TRBJ2-7; no clear D. The CDR3 totals 12 residues. Germline V CDR1 and CDR2: GTSNPN, SVGIG (reference sequence). Deletions cut 1 base from V and 3 bases from J, with 7 bases between.

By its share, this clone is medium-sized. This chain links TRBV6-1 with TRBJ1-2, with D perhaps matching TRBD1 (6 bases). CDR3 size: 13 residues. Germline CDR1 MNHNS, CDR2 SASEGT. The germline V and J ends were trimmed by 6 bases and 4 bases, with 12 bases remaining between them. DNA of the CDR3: TGTGCCAGCAGCCAACAGGGATCCTATGGCTACACCTTC. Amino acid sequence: CASSQQGSYGYTF.

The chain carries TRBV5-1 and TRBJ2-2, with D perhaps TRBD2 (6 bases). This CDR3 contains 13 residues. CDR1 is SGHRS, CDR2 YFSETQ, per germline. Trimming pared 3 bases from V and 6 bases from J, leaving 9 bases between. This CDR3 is CASSWGTSGELFF. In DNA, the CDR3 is TGCGCCAGCAGCTGGGGGACTTCCGGGGAGCTGTTTTTT. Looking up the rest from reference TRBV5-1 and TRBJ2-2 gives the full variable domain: KAGVTQTPRYLIKTRGQQVTLSCSPISGHRSVSWYQQTPGQGLQFLFEYFSETQRNKGNFPGRFSGRQFSNSRSEMNVSTLELGDSALYLCASSWGTSGELFFGEGSRLTVL.

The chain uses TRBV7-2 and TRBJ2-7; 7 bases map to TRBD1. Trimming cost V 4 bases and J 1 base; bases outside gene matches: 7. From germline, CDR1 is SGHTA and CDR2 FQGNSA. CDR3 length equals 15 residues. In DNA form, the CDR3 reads TGTGCCAGCAGCTACCGGGACAGTCTATCCTACGAGCAGTACTTC. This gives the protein CASSYRDSLSYEQYF.

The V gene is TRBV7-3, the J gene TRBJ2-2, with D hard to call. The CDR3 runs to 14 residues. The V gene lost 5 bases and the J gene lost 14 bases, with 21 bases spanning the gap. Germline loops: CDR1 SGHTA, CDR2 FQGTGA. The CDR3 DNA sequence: TGTGCCAGCAGCCTATCTTATAACACCGGCGATCTGTTTTTT. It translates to CASSLSYNTGDLFF.

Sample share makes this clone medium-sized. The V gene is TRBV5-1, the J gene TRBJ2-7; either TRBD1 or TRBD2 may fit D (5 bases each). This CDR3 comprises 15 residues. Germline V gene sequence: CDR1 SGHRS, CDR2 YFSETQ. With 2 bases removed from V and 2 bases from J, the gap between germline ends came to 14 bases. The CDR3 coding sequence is TGCGCCAGCAGCTTTAACCGGGACGGTCCCTACGAGCAGTACTTC. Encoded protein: CASSFNRDGPYEQYF. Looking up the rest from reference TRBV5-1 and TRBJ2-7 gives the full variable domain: KAGVTQTPRYLIKTRGQQVTLSCSPISGHRSVSWYQQTPGQGLQFLFEYFSETQRNKGNFPGRFSGRQFSNSRSEMNVSTLELGDSALYLCASSFNRDGPYEQYFGPGTRLTVT.

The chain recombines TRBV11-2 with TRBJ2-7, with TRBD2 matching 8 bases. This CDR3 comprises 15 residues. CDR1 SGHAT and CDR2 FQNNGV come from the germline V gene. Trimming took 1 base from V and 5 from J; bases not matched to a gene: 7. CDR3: CASSLGRLAFDEQYF. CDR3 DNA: TGTGCCAGCAGCTTAGGGCGACTAGCGTTTGACGAGCAGTACTTC.

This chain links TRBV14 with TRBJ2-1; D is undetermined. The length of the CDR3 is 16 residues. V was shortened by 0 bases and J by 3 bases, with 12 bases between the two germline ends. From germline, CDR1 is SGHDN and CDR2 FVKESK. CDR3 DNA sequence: TGTGCCAGCAGCCAAGATTTTCCGGGCATCTACAATGAGCAGTTCTTC. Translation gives CASSQDFPGIYNEQFF.

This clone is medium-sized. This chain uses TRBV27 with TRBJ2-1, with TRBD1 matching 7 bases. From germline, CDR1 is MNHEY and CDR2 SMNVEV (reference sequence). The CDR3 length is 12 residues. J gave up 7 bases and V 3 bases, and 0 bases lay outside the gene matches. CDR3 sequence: CASSLTGNEQFF. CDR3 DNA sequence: TGTGCCAGCAGTTTGACAGGGAATGAGCAGTTCTTC.

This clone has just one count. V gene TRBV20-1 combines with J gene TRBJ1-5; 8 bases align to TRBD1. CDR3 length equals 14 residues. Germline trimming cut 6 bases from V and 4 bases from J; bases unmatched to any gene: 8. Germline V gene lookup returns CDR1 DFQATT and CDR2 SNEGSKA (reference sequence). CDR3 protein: CSALQTGANQPQHF. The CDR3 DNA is TGCAGTGCCCTCCAGACAGGGGCTAATCAGCCCCAGCATTTT.

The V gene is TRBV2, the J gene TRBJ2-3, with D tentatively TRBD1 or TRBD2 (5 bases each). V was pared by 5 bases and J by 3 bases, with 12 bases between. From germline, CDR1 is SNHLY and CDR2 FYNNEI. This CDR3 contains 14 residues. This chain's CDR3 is CASSYGTTTDTQYF. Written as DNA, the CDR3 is TGTGCCAGCAGTTACGGGACGACAACAGATACGCAGTATTTT.

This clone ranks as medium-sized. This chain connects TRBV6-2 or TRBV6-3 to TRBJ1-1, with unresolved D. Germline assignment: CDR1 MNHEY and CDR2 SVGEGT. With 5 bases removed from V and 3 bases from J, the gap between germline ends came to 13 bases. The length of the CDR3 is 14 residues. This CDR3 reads CASSNPDKHTEAFF. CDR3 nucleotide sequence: TGTGCCAGCAGTAACCCCGACAAACACACTGAAGCTTTCTTT.